These 2 T cell receptor beta chains share one sample of origin, sequenced in a study of post-analysis software for immune sequencing data. Points from the study as a whole: TRBV5-6, TRBV5-1 and TRBV20-1 belonged to a set of about five TRBV segments that were more frequent in patients than controls.

Which antigens these TCRs recognize remains unknown. Carried by the TCR beta cDNA libraries were unique molecular identifiers. TCRdb re-derived calls from the PCR reads in MiXCR, one entry per CDR3 protein. Of about 820,000 distinct CDR3 sequences in the sample, approximately 57% were seen once. The source material was blood. These TCRs come from a girl aged 10 to 17 with multiple sclerosis.

The J gene is TRBJ2-1, the V gene TRBV20-1; TRBD2 matches 13 bases. V shed 6 bases, J shed 0 bases, and the junction held 20 bases outside the gene matches. The V gene's germline CDR1 is DFQATT and CDR2 SNEGSKA (reference sequence). This CDR3 is 21 amino acids long. The CDR3 is CSASSYPGTSGAKSSYNEQFF. CDR3 DNA sequence: TGCAGTGCCTCCTCCTACCCAGGGACTAGCGGGGCCAAGAGCTCCTACAATGAGCAGTTCTTC.

This sequence joins TRBV7-2 and TRBJ2-1, with 8 bases identical to TRBD1. Germline V gives CDR1 SGHTA, CDR2 FQGNSA. Trimming cost V 5 bases and J 1 base; bases outside gene matches: 19. This CDR3 has 20 amino acids. The CDR3 protein is CASSPTLGTGALRSYNEQFF. The CDR3 DNA sequence: TGTGCCAGCAGCCCAACTCTAGGGACAGGCGCGCTGAGATCCTACAATGAGCAGTTCTTC.